This paragraph reports one TCR beta chain. Its antigen remains unidentified. The sample comes from a study of OX40 agonist ivuxolimab in advanced cancers. Background on the study: Melanoma, hepatocellular carcinoma, head and neck or renal cell cancer occurred in dose-escalation patients. Prior therapy, whether anti-PD-1, anti-PD-L1 or anti-CTLA-4, was allowed, and more than 35% had some. Study outcomes and limitations: Among expanded peripheral T cells, antigen specificity went undetermined. Dosing at 0.1 to 3.0 mg/kg was accompanied by clonal expansion of CD4+ and CD8+ blood T cells by week 6.

Assay used: immunoSEQ multiplex PCR; TCRdb lists only in-frame clones, some missing. Of about 80,000 clones in the sample, around 82% are singletons; the top ten hold 0.76%. Sequencing used CD4+ or CD8+ T cells sorted from blood, obtained in a trial of the OX40 agonist ivuxolimab. The receptor was derived from an adult with an advanced solid tumor such as melanoma, head and neck, liver or kidney cancer.

The CDR3 coding sequence is TGTGCCAGCTCACCAGGGACAGGGCGGACAGATACGCAGTATTTT. Amino acids: CASSPGTGRTDTQYF. The chain uses TRBV18 and TRBJ2-3; 9 bases map to TRBD1. The germline V gene encodes CDR1 KGHSH and CDR2 LQKENI. The CDR3 consists of 15 residues. V shed 2 bases and J 3 bases; nucleotides not matched to a gene: 3.